The following is a T cell receptor beta chain sequence with its context. This sample was taken from a study of blood T cell repertoires in COVID-19. Across the whole study: Samples of COVID-19 (acute and convalescent) were obtained from the United States, Italy and Spain. Sources were T cells, B-cell-depleted T cells, or PBMCs; the material itself was cDNA or gDNA.

V shed 4 bases, J shed 1 base, and the junction held 12 bases outside the gene matches. The length of the CDR3 is 17 residues. Germline V gene data show CDR1 as LGHDT and CDR2 as YNNKEL (reference sequence). Original processing methods: Amplification of reference gene primers was used by the study to estimate nucleated cell counts. This table comes from immunoSEQ multiplex PCR, and its TCRdb copy is limited to in-frame clones, with some not included. The V and J calls and clone size were taken over from that table, and D and trimming were inferred from the DNA. The sample contains 65,000 to 70,000 clones, 82% of which appear only once.

The chain uses TRBV3-1 (or the pseudogene TRBV3-2) and TRBJ2-7; TRBD1 matches at 8 bases. Sequenced material: peripheral blood. The sequence was collected from a man older than 75 with active COVID-19. The CDR3 DNA sequence: TGTGCCAGCAGCCTATTCACAGGGGGGCTCGGATCCTACGAGCAGTACTTC. Translated: CASSLFTGGLGSYEQYF.